The rows below give T cell receptor beta chains drawn from one sample of a study of blood T cells in healthy people across ages. MiXCR was run by TCRdb on the 5' RACE reads, yielding one entry per CDR3 protein. The data contain roughly 1,100,000 distinct CDR3 sequences, roughly 24% of them singletons. The same data also contributed to another study, on T cells of mothers and their children.

The sequenced material came from blood. The source of these receptors is a girl aged 2 to 9 in good health. CDR3s include the opening cysteine and the closing phenylalanine or tryptophan. Each record gives: clone size, V gene, J gene, D gene, CDR3 DNA, CDR3 protein. The D gene is left open where the match is weak. A row's size may be missing; if present it is once, few, many or a size class.

few,TRBV3-1,TRBJ2-7,.,TGTGCCAGCAGCCAAGGACCTGGTTACGCCTACGAGCAGTACTTC,CASSQGPGYAYEQYF
.,TRBV29-1,TRBJ1-2,.,TGCAGCGTTGTCCTTGGGGAGAACTATGGCTACACCTTC,CSVVLGENYGYTF
once,TRBV13,TRBJ2-5,TRBD1,TGTGCCAGCAACGGAACAGGGGCGCAAGAGACCCAGTACTTC,CASNGTGAQETQYF
.,TRBV5-1,TRBJ2-7,.,TGCGCCAGCAGCCCTATCGACAGTGAGCAAAGGTACGAGCAGTACTTC,CASSPIDSEQRYEQYF
few,TRBV9,TRBJ2-1,.,TGTGCCAGCAGCGTAGAGGTCAGAAATGAGCAGTTCTTC,CASSVEVRNEQFF
.,TRBV7-3,TRBJ2-5,.,TGTGCCAGCAGCCGGGTGGCCGGGGAGACCCAGTACTTC,CASSRVAGETQYF
.,TRBV7-9,TRBJ2-3,.,TGTGCCAGCAGCTTATGGAGGGGGTACACAGATACGCAGTATTTT,CASSLWRGYTDTQYF
.,TRBV2,TRBJ2-7,TRBD2,TGTGCCAGCAGTCAGATGGACCCCGAGCGGGGGCAAATATTC,CASSQMDPERGQIF
.,TRBV28,TRBJ1-2,.,TGTGCCAGCAGAGGAACAGGGAGCGGCTGCACCTTC,CASRGTGSGCTF
.,TRBV7-2,TRBJ1-5,.,TGTGCCAGCAGCACCGTTGACGGCTGGGGAAATCAGCCCCAGCATTTT,CASSTVDGWGNQPQHF
.,TRBV27,TRBJ2-1,.,TGTGCCAGCAGTCCCGGGCGGGACAATGAGCAGTTCTTC,CASSPGRDNEQFF
.,TRBV25-1,TRBJ1-5,.,TGTGCCAGCAGCACTCACCGGGACGACTATCAGCCCCAGCATTTT,CASSTHRDDYQPQHF
.,TRBV6-2/TRBV6-3,TRBJ2-1,TRBD2,TGTGCCACTGAAGCGGGATACAATGAGCAGTTCTTC,CATEAGYNEQFF
.,TRBV5-1,TRBJ2-2,.,TGCGCCAGCAGCTTCAATGGGGGGAACACCGGGGAGCTGTTTTTT,CASSFNGGNTGELFF
few,TRBV29-1,TRBJ2-1,TRBD2,TGCAGCGTTGAAGATGGGGAGGGGATCACGGAGGAGCAGTTCTTC,CSVEDGEGITEEQFF
many,TRBV9,TRBJ2-5,.,TGTGCCAGCAGCGTCACGGGGGCGGGGGATCAAGAGACCCAGTACTTC,CASSVTGAGDQETQYF
many,TRBV4-3,TRBJ2-3,TRBD2,TGCGCCAGCAGCCAAGAGGTCACTAGCGGGGGAGATACGCAGTATTTT,CASSQEVTSGGDTQYF
.,TRBV6-1,TRBJ2-2,TRBD2,TGTGCCACCGAGGGACTAGCGGGAGATCCACCACCAAACACCGGGGAGCTGTTTTTT,CATEGLAGDPPPNTGELFF
.,TRBV20-1,TRBJ1-2,.,TGCAGTGGTAGTGGGACGGGGGGCTCTGGCTACACCTTC,CSGSGTGGSGYTF
few,TRBV11-2,TRBJ2-2,.,TGTGCCAGCAGCCGACAGATGTACACCGGGGAGCTGTTTTTT,CASSRQMYTGELFF
few,TRBV29-1,TRBJ2-6,.,TGCAGCGTTGAAGAATACGGCTCTGGGGCCAACGTCCTGACTTTC,CSVEEYGSGANVLTF
few,TRBV12-5,TRBJ2-7,.,TGTGCTAGTGGTTTGGAGGCAGGGGTTGGGGAGCAGTACTTC,CASGLEAGVGEQYF
few,TRBV6-5,TRBJ2-3,.,TGTGCCAGCAGACTACCAAGCACAGATACGCAGTATTTT,CASRLPSTDTQYF
.,TRBV21-1,TRBJ2-1,.,TGTGCCAGCAGCATCACCGGGACTAGCGGATACAATGAGCAGTTCTTC,CASSITGTSGYNEQFF
.,TRBV4-2,TRBJ2-3,TRBD1,TGTGCCAGCAGCCAAGTAGGACAGGGGAGTTGGGATACGCAGTATTTT,CASSQVGQGSWDTQYF
.,TRBV7-9,TRBJ1-1,.,TGTGCCAGCCCGGGGGGGACTGAAGCTTTCTTT,CASPGGTEAFF
.,TRBV7-6,TRBJ2-7,.,TGTGCCAGCAGCTTAGAGGCCCCCTACGAGCAGTACTTC,CASSLEAPYEQYF
.,TRBV9,TRBJ2-5,.,TGTGCCAGCAGCGCTTTCCGGGTGGGGGCCCAAGAGACCCAGTACTTC,CASSAFRVGAQETQYF
few,TRBV2,TRBJ2-5,.,TGTGCCAGCAGTCACCGCACCCGGGAGAGGGAGACCCAGTACTTC,CASSHRTRERETQYF
many,TRBV9,TRBJ1-5,.,TGTGCCAGCAGCGGGGGAGGCAATCAGCCCCAGCATTTT,CASSGGGNQPQHF
.,TRBV24-1,TRBJ2-1,.,TGTGCCGCCAGTGATCGGAGGGGTGTCAATGAGCAGTTCTTC,CAASDRRGVNEQFF
few,TRBV11-2,TRBJ2-2,.,TGTGCCAGCATACCCATAAGGTCGGCGAACACCGGGGAGCTGTTTTTT,CASIPIRSANTGELFF
few,TRBV7-9,TRBJ2-7,.,TGTGCCAGCAGCTTATCAGCCCCCGGGGAGCAGTACTTC,CASSLSAPGEQYF
few,TRBV7-9,TRBJ2-5,.,TGTGCCAGCAGCCAGGTCACGGGAGAGACCCAGTACTTC,CASSQVTGETQYF
.,TRBV20-1,TRBJ2-5,.,TGCAGTGCTAGCGGGCAGAACCGTCCCCCAAGGGAGACCCAGTACTTC,CSASGQNRPPRETQYF
.,TRBV5-1,TRBJ2-3,.,TGCGCCAGCAGCTTGGGGCAGGGGATACACACAGATACGCAGTATTTT,CASSLGQGIHTDTQYF
.,TRBV9,TRBJ1-6,.,TGTGCCAGCAGCGCTGGGGGAGGACTGCATTCACCCCTCCACTTT,CASSAGGGLHSPLHF
.,TRBV14,TRBJ2-5,.,TGTGCCAGCAGCCAAGGGTGGGTCCCAGAGACCCAGTACTTC,CASSQGWVPETQYF
.,TRBV20-1,TRBJ2-1,TRBD2,TGCAGTGCGGGAAGGGGCGGGGGGGCGTGGAATGAGCAGTTCTTC,CSAGRGGGAWNEQFF
.,TRBV15,TRBJ2-1,.,TGTGCCACCAGCAGCAACGACGCGTTATATCAAATATACAATGAGCAGTTCTTC,CATSSNDALYQIYNEQFF
few,TRBV7-2,TRBJ2-4,.,TGTGCCGGCAGCCCTCGGGACGAAAACATTCAGTACTTC,CAGSPRDENIQYF
.,TRBV7-2,TRBJ1-6,.,TGTGCCAGCAGCTCGAGATCGGGGGGAGACTCACCCCTCCACTTT,CASSSRSGGDSPLHF
few,TRBV20-1,TRBJ1-2,.,TGCAGTGCTAGAGAAATCGGCAGGGTTTGGATCTGGGACAACCCTAACTATGGCTACACCTTC,CSAREIGRVWIWDNPNYGYTF
few,TRBV13,TRBJ2-5,.,TGTGCCAGCAGCTTAGGCAGGGCTGTCCAAGAGACCCAGTACTTC,CASSLGRAVQETQYF
few,TRBV6-4,TRBJ1-4,.,TGTGCCAGCAGTTGCGGACAAGGACCAACTAATGAAAAACTGTTTTTT,CASSCGQGPTNEKLFF
few,TRBV12-3/TRBV12-4,TRBJ2-2,.,TGTGCTACGGGACAAGACCTAACCGGGGAGCTGTTTTTT,CATGQDLTGELFF
few,TRBV5-1,TRBJ1-4,.,TGCGCCAGCAGCTTGGTCTTAGGGGCAGAAAAACTGTTTTTT,CASSLVLGAEKLFF
many,TRBV6-2/TRBV6-3,TRBJ2-3,.,TGTGCCAGCAGTTGGGAGGATACGCAGTATTTT,CASSWEDTQYF
.,TRBV7-2,TRBJ1-2,TRBD1,TGTGCCAGCAGCGCGGGGACAGGGGTAACGTATGGCTACACCTTC,CASSAGTGVTYGYTF
.,TRBV20-1,TRBJ2-7,TRBD2,TGCAGTGGTGTCGGGGGGGGGGCCTACGAGCAGTACTTC,CSGVGGGAYEQYF
.,TRBV4-1,TRBJ2-3,.,TGCGCCAGCAGCCAAGGACCCTCTGGTGGTACGCAGTATTTT,CASSQGPSGGTQYF
few,TRBV28,TRBJ1-1,.,TGTGCCAGCAGTTCGTACCACCATCCTTTCTTT,CASSSYHHPFF
.,TRBV12-3/TRBV12-4,TRBJ2-1,TRBD2,TGTGCCAGCCACTTTGAGACTAGCGGGGACAATGAGCAGTTCTTC,CASHFETSGDNEQFF
few,TRBV5-6,TRBJ1-1,.,TGTGCCAGCAGCTCGAGGGGGGGGCCCACTGAAGCTTTCTTT,CASSSRGGPTEAFF
.,TRBV24-1,TRBJ2-1,TRBD1,TGTGCCACCAGTGATTTGGATGTACCGGGACAGGGGGGCGATGAGCAGTTCTTC,CATSDLDVPGQGGDEQFF
.,TRBV6-5,TRBJ2-3,TRBD1,TGTGCCAGCAGACCGGGACAGGCTAGCACAGATACGCAGTATTTT,CASRPGQASTDTQYF
few,TRBV7-9,TRBJ2-7,TRBD2,TGTGCCAGCAGCTTCGTAATAGCGGGGGTGTACGAGCAGTACTTC,CASSFVIAGVYEQYF
.,TRBV20-1,TRBJ2-7,.,TGCAGTGCTAGATATCACGGTGCGGACTACGAGCAGTACTTC,CSARYHGADYEQYF